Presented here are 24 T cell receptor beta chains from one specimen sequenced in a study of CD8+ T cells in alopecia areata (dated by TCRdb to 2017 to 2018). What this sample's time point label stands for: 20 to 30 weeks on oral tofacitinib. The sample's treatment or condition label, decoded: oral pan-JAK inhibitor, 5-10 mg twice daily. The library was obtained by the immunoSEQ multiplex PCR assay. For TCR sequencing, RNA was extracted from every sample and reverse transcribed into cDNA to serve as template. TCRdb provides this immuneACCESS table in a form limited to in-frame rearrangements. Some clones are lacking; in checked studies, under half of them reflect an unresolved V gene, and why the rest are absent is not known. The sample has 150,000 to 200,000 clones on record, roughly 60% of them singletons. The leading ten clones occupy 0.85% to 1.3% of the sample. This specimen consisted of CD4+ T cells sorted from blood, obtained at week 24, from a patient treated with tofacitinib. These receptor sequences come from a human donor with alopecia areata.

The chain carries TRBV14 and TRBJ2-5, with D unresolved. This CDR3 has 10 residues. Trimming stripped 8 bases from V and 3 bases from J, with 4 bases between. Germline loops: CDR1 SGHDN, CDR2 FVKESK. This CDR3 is CASGEETQYF. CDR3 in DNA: TGTGCCAGCGGAGAAGAGACCCAGTACTTC.

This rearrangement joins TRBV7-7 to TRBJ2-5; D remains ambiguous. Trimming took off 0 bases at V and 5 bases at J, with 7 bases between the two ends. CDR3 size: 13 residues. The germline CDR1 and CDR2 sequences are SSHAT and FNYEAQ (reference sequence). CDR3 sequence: CASSLAPPETQYF. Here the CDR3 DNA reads TGTGCCAGCAGCTTAGCGCCCCCCGAGACCCAGTACTTC.

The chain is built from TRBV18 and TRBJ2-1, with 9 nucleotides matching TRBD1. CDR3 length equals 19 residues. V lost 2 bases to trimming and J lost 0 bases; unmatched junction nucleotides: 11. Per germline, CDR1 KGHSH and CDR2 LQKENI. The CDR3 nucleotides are TGTGCCAGCTCACCAATCGGACAGGGGAGTCGAAGCTCCTACAATGAGCAGTTCTTC. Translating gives CASSPIGQGSRSSYNEQFF.

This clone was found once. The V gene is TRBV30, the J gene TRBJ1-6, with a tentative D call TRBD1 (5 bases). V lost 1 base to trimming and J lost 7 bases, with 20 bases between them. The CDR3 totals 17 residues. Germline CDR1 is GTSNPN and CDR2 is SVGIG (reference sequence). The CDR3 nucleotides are TGTGCCTGGAGTGACGCCGCCAGGGAGGATTTAAATTCACCCCTCCACTTT. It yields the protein CAWSDAAREDLNSPLHF.

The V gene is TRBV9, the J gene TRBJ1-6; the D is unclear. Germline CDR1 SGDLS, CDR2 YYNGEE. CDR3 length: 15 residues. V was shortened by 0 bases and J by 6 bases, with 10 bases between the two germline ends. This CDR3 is CASSVEQSANSPLHF. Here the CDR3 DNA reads TGTGCCAGCAGCGTAGAACAGAGCGCTAATTCACCCCTCCACTTT.

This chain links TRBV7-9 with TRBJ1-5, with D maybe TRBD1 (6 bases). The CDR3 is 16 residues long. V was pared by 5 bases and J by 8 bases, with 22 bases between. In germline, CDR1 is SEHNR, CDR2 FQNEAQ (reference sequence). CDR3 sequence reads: CASSRGDLGAAEPQHF. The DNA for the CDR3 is TGTGCCAGCAGCCGAGGGGATTTGGGGGCTGCGGAGCCCCAGCATTTT.

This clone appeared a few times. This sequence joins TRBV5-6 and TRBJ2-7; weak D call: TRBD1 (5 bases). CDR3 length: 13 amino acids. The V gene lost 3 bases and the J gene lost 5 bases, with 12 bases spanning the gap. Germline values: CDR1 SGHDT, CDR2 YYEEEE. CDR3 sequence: CASSSGRWDEQYF. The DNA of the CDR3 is TGTGCCAGCAGCTCAGGGCGGTGGGACGAGCAGTACTTC.

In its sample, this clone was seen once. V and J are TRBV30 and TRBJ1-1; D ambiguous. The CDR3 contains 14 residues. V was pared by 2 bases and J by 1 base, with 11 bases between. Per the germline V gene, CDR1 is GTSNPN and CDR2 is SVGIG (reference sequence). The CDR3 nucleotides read TGTGCCTGGAGTCTCAGGTCCCCGAACACTGAAGCTTTCTTT. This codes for CAWSLRSPNTEAFF.

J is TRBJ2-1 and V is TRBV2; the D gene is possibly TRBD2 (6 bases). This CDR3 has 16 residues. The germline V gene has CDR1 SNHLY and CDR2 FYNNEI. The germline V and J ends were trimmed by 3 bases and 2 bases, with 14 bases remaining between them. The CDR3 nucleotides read TGTGCCAGCAGTGAGGGGGGTACCCTCACCTACAATGAGCAGTTCTTC. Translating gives CASSEGGTLTYNEQFF.

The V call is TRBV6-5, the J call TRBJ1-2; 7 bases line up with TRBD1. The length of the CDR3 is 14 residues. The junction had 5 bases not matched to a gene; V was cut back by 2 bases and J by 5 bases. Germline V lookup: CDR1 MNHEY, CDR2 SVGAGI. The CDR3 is CASSYGGQLYGYTF. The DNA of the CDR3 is TGTGCCAGCAGTTACGGGGGACAGCTATATGGCTACACCTTC.

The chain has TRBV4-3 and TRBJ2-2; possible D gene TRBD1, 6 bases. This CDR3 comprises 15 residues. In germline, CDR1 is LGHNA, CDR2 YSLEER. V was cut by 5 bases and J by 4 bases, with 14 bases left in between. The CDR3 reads CASSNQQGLTGELFF. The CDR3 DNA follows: TGCGCCAGCAGCAACCAACAGGGTCTCACCGGGGAGCTGTTTTTT.

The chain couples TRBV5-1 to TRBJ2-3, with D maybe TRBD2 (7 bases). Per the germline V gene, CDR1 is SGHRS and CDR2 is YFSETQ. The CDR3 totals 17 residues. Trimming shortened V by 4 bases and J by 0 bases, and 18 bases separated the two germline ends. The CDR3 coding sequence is TGCGCCAGCAGCCCCCTCGGGGGGCTGGGTAGCACAGATACGCAGTATTTT. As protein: CASSPLGGLGSTDTQYF.

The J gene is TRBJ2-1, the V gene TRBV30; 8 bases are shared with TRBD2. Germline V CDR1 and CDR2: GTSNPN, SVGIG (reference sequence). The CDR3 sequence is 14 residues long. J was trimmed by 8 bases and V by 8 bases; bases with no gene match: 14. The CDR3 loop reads CALSSGLATHEQFF. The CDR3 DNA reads TGTGCCCTGTCCTCCGGACTAGCCACCCATGAGCAGTTCTTC.

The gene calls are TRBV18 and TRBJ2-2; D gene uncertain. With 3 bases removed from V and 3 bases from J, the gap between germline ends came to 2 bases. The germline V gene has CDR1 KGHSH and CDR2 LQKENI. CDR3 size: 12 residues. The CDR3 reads CASSPYTGELFF. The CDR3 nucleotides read TGTGCCAGCTCACCGTACACCGGGGAGCTGTTTTTT.

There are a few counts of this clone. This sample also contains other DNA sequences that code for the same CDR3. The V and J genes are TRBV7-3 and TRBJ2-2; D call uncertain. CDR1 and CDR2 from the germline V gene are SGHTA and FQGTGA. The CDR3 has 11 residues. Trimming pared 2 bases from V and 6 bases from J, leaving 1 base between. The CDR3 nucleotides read TGTGCCAGCAGCTTATCCGGGGAGCTGTTTTTT. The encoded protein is CASSLSGELFF.

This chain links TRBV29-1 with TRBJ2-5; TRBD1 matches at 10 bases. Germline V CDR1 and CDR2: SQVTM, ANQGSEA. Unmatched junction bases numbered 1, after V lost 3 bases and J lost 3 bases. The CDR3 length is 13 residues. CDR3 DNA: TGCAGCGTTGACGGGACAGGGGAAGAGACCCAGTACTTC. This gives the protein CSVDGTGEETQYF.

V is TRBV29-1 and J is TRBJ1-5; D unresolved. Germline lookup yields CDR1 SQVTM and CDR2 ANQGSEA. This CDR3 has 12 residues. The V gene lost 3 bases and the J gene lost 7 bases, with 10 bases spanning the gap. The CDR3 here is CSVDVGGQPQHF. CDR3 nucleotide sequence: TGCAGCGTTGATGTGGGTGGCCAGCCCCAGCATTTT.

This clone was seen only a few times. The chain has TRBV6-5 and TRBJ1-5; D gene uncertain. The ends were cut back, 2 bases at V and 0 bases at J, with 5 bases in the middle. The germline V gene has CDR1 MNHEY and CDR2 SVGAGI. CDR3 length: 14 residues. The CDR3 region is CASSYRDSNQPQHF. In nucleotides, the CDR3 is TGTGCCAGCAGTTACAGGGATAGCAATCAGCCCCAGCATTTT.

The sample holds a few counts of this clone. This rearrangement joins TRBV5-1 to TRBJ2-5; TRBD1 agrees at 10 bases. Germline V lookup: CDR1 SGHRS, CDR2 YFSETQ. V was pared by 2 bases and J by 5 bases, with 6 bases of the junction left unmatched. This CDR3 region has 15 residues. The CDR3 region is CASSLRQGALETQYF. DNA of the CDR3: TGCGCCAGCAGCTTAAGACAGGGGGCATTGGAGACCCAGTACTTC.

CDR3 sequence reads: CASSTTGGAGEKLFF. The CDR3 region has the DNA TGTGCCAGTAGTACCACAGGGGGCGCGGGAGAAAAACTGTTTTTT. The chain has TRBV19 and TRBJ1-4; 9 bases line up with TRBD1. The V gene end was trimmed by 4 bases and the J gene end by 8 bases; junction bases not matched to a gene: 8. The germline V gene has CDR1 LNHDA and CDR2 SQIVND (reference sequence). The CDR3 sequence is 15 residues long.

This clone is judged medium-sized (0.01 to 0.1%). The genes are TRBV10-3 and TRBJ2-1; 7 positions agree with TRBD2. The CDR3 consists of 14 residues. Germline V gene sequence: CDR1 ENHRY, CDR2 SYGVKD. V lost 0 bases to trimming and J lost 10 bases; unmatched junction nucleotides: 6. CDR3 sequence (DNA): TGTGCCATCAGTGAGTCGAGGCTGGGAGGGGAGCAGTTCTTC. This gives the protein CAISESRLGGEQFF.

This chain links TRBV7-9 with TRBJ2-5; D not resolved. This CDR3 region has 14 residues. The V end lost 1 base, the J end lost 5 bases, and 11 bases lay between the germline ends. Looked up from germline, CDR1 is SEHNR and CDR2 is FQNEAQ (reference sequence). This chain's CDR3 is CASSLVVPGETQYF. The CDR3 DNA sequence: TGTGCCAGCAGCTTAGTGGTCCCCGGGGAGACCCAGTACTTC. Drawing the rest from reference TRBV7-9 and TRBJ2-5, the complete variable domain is DTGVSQNPRHKITKRGQNVTFRCDPISEHNRLYWYRQTLGQGPEFLTYFQNEAQLEKSRLLSDRFSAERPKGSFSTLEIQRTEQGDSAMYLCASSLVVPGETQYFGPGTRLLVL.

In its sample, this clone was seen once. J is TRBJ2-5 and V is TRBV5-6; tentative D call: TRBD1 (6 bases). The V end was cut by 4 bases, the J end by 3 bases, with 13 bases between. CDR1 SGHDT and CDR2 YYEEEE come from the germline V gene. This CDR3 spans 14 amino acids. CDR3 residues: CASSHGGSEETQYF. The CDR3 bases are TGTGCCAGCAGCCATGGGGGCTCCGAAGAGACCCAGTACTTC.

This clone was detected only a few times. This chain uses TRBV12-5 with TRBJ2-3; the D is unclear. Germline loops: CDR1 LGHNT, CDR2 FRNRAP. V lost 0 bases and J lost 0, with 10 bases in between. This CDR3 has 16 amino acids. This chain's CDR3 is CASGLVRPSSTDTQYF. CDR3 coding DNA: TGTGCTAGTGGTTTGGTACGTCCCTCTAGCACAGATACGCAGTATTTT.